This passage covers 19 T cell receptor beta chains from one sample sequenced in a study of cytomegalovirus exposure and HLA in healthy donors. PCR amplification relied on 60 Vbeta primers (plus 13 Jbeta primers). Assay used: immunoSEQ multiplex PCR; TCRdb lists only in-frame clones, some missing. The table shows 55,000 to 75,000 clones, with 75% occurring only once. The sequencing sample was made of PBMCs. The receptors come from a woman in her thirties in good health and CMV-seropositive.

Worth noting for this clone: The CDR3 does not close with the conserved phenylalanine or tryptophan, likely indicating a read error. This sequence joins TRBV6-5 and TRBJ2-3, with D possibly TRBD2 on 6 matching bases. Trimming took off 3 bases at V and 4 bases at J, with 8 bases between the two ends. Germline V gene sequence: CDR1 MNHEY, CDR2 SVGAGI. This CDR3 spans 13 amino acids. In DNA form, the CDR3 reads TGTGCCAGCAGTTATCGGGAGTCAGATACGCAGTATGTT. Translating gives CASSYRESDTQYV.

The chain has TRBV5-1 and TRBJ2-7, with 8 bases aligning to TRBD1. The CDR3 is 16 residues long. V was clipped by 4 bases and J by 0 bases; unmatched bases: 9. CDR1 SGHRS and CDR2 YFSETQ come from the germline V gene. The CDR3 coding sequence is TGCGCCAGCAGCCATGACCAGGACAGGGCCTCCTACGAGCAGTACTTC. Amino acid sequence: CASSHDQDRASYEQYF.

The chain carries TRBV6-1 and TRBJ2-5, with D perhaps TRBD1 (6 bases). This CDR3 contains 14 residues. Germline CDR1 MNHNS, CDR2 SASEGT. V was pared by 3 bases and J by 5 bases, with 13 bases between. This CDR3 is CASSERGTTETQYF. Written as DNA, the CDR3 is TGTGCCAGCAGTGAGAGGGGGACGACGGAGACCCAGTACTTC.

The chain carries TRBV7-6 and TRBJ2-7, with D possibly matching TRBD2 (5 bases). CDR1 is SGHVS, CDR2 FNYEAQ, per germline. The CDR3 has 15 residues. V lost 5 bases, J lost 1 base, and 15 bases lay in between. The CDR3 DNA sequence: TGTGCCAGCAGCCCCCGGACTCAAAGTTCCTACGAGCAGTACTTC. Encoded protein: CASSPRTQSSYEQYF.

The chain is built from TRBV5-4 and TRBJ2-2; D might be TRBD1 (6 bases). Germline loops: CDR1 SGHNT, CDR2 YYREEE (reference sequence). The CDR3 runs 16 residues. V lost 0 bases to trimming and J lost 0 bases, with 9 bases between them. CDR3 residues: CASSLGTGSNTGELFF. CDR3 DNA: TGTGCCAGCAGCTTGGGTACAGGGTCGAACACCGGGGAGCTGTTTTTT.

The chain recombines TRBV6-4 with TRBJ2-2; the match to TRBD2 covers 8 bases. Trimming at V came to 3 bases and at J to 4 bases, leaving 1 base not matched to a gene. CDR1 is MRHNA and CDR2 is SNTAGT in the germline V gene. The CDR3 contains 14 residues. The CDR3 is CASSEGTSTGELFF. For the CDR3, the DNA is TGTGCCAGCAGTGAAGGGACTAGCACCGGGGAGCTGTTTTTT.

This sequence joins TRBV6-5 and TRBJ1-2; D remains ambiguous. Trimming stripped 8 bases from V and 8 bases from J, with 12 bases between. The CDR3 runs to 11 residues. Germline CDR1 reads MNHEY; CDR2 reads SVGAGI. The CDR3 DNA sequence: TGTGCCAGCGAGGGAAAGGAAGGCTACACCTTC. It translates to CASEGKEGYTF.

J is TRBJ1-1 and V is TRBV7-9, with D perhaps TRBD1 (5 bases). Trimming left V 4 bases short and J 7 bases short, with 16 bases between. The CDR3 loop spans 14 amino acids. Germline CDR1 reads SEHNR; CDR2 reads FQNEAQ (reference sequence). CDR3 loop: CASSSGVIGGEAFF. The CDR3 region has the DNA TGTGCCAGCAGCTCGGGGGTGATAGGCGGTGAAGCTTTCTTT.

This chain uses TRBV7-2 with TRBJ1-5, with 9 bases fitting TRBD1. The CDR3 is 15 residues long. The V gene's germline CDR1 is SGHTA and CDR2 FQGNSA. Trimming cost V 1 base and J 6 bases; bases outside gene matches: 4. This chain's CDR3 is CASSLVTGGGQPQHF. The CDR3 DNA follows: TGTGCCAGCAGCTTAGTGACAGGGGGGGGTCAGCCCCAGCATTTT.

The chain is built from TRBV4-3 and TRBJ2-4; 9 nucleotides line up with TRBD2. The CDR3 is made up of 19 amino acids. Per the germline V gene, CDR1 is LGHNA and CDR2 is YSLEER. V dropped 4 bases and J dropped 0; count of bases not matched to a gene: 13. The CDR3 is CASSPDVASGNLAKNIQYF. DNA for the CDR3: TGCGCCAGCAGCCCAGATGTGGCTAGCGGGAATTTAGCCAAAAACATTCAGTACTTC.

This clone was counted between two and nine times. The genes are TRBV6-6 and TRBJ2-7; D is ambiguous. The germline gives CDR1 MNHNY, CDR2 SVGAGI (reference sequence). Trimming cost V 7 bases and J 3 bases, with 16 bases left between them. This CDR3 region has 14 residues. The DNA of the CDR3 is TGTGCCAGCACCCGGAAGATTGAGGACTACGAGCAGTACTTC. Its protein is CASTRKIEDYEQYF.

The V call is TRBV29-1, the J call TRBJ2-1; a weak D match, TRBD1 (6 bases). The germline V gene encodes CDR1 SQVTM and CDR2 ANQGSEA. This CDR3 comprises 11 residues. The ends were cut back, 6 bases at V and 6 bases at J, with 9 bases in the middle. In nucleotides, the CDR3 is TGCAGCGTCGCGGACAGCAATGAGCAGTTCTTC. It is translated as CSVADSNEQFF.

This sequence joins TRBV21-1 and TRBJ2-7; the D call TRBD2 from the table was never checked on the DNA. TRBV21-1 corresponds to a pseudogene. This CDR3 has 14 residues. The CDR3 loop reads CASSKDGSSYEQYF. The CDR3 DNA reads as TGTGCCAGCAGCAAAGATGGGAGCTCCTACGAGCAGTACTTC.

The chain joins TRBV19 to TRBJ2-7, with 11 bases lining up with TRBD2. Unmatched junction bases numbered 11, after V lost 6 bases and J lost 4 bases. The CDR3 has 16 residues. CDR1 and CDR2 from the germline V gene are LNHDA and SQIVND (reference sequence). The CDR3 sequence: CASSPSGTSGGYEQYF. The CDR3 DNA follows: TGTGCCAGTAGCCCCTCAGGGACTAGCGGAGGGTACGAGCAGTACTTC.

This chain links TRBV15 with TRBJ2-2; the D is unclear. Germline V gene lookup returns CDR1 LNHNV and CDR2 YYDKDF (reference sequence). The CDR3 runs 13 residues. Trimming removed 1 base from V and 7 bases from J, with 7 bases in between. This CDR3 is CATSRALSGELFF. DNA of the CDR3: TGTGCCACCAGCAGAGCCCTTAGCGGGGAGCTGTTTTTT. Full variable domain (outside the CDR3, taken from reference TRBV15 and TRBJ2-2): DAMVIQNPRYQVTQFGKPVTLSCSQTLNHNVMYWYQQKSSQAPKLLFHYYDKDFNNEADTPDNFQSRRPNTSFCFLDIRSPGLGDTAMYLCATSRALSGELFFGEGSRLTVL.

This clone was seen a handful of times. The rearrangement uses TRBV27 and TRBJ1-1, with TRBD1 matching 9 bases. Germline V gives CDR1 MNHEY, CDR2 SMNVEV (reference sequence). The CDR3 consists of 18 residues. V shed 3 bases, J shed 3 bases, and the junction held 14 bases outside the gene matches. The CDR3 is CASSFSGQGNRRDTEAFF. CDR3 sequence (DNA): TGTGCCAGCAGTTTCTCCGGACAGGGGAATCGACGGGACACTGAAGCTTTCTTT.

This clone has a single count. The rearrangement joins TRBV5-1 to TRBJ2-1, with 8 bases fitting TRBD1. Germline lookup yields CDR1 SGHRS and CDR2 YFSETQ. This CDR3 spans 16 amino acids. V shed 1 base and J 2 bases; nucleotides not matched to a gene: 5. CDR3 in DNA: TGCGCCAGCAGCTTGTACCGGGACAGGACCTACAATGAGCAGTTCTTC. Protein product: CASSLYRDRTYNEQFF.

The rearrangement uses TRBV20-1 and TRBJ2-7; D not resolved. The CDR3 totals 11 residues. Trimming left V 3 bases short and J 6 bases short, with 9 bases between. Per the germline V gene, CDR1 is DFQATT and CDR2 is SNEGSKA (reference sequence). The chain's CDR3 is CSASQTGEQYF. In DNA form, the CDR3 reads TGCAGTGCTAGCCAGACTGGCGAGCAGTACTTC.

The genes are TRBV2 and TRBJ1-2; D gene unclear. The CDR3 is 16 residues long. The germline gives CDR1 SNHLY, CDR2 FYNNEI. V lost 0 bases and J lost 0, with 11 bases in between. As DNA, the CDR3 is TGTGCCAGCAGTGAAGCAGGCGGGCCTACTAACTATGGCTACACCTTC. It encodes CASSEAGGPTNYGYTF.